These 9 T cell receptor beta chains were all obtained from the same sample, sequenced in a study of blood T cell repertoires in COVID-19. Produced via immunoSEQ multiplex PCR; TCRdb's table is partial and in-frame only. The sample has fewer than 150,000 clones, approximately 87% seen once. The specimen was peripheral blood. The origin of the receptors is a woman in her thirties or forties with acute or convalescent COVID-19.

The chain employs TRBV4-3 and TRBJ2-1; 11 bases match TRBD2. The CDR3 runs to 16 residues. With 1 base clipped from V and 4 bases from J, the junction kept 3 bases outside the gene matches. The V gene's germline CDR1 is LGHNA and CDR2 YSLEER. The CDR3 bases are TGCGCCAGCAGCCAAGTCTGGACTAGCGGGTACAATGAGCAGTTCTTC. It yields the protein CASSQVWTSGYNEQFF.

This clone was picked up one time. The chain carries TRBV6-1 and TRBJ1-3, with D tentatively TRBD1 (6 bases). This CDR3 contains 19 residues. V lost 4 bases to trimming and J lost 0 bases, with 22 bases between them. Per the germline V gene, CDR1 is MNHNS and CDR2 is SASEGT. CDR3 in amino acids: CASSGVGQLLLFSGNTIYF. Here the CDR3 DNA reads TGTGCCAGCAGTGGGGTCGGACAGCTTCTCTTATTCTCTGGAAACACCATATATTTT.

This chain links TRBV30 with TRBJ1-1; maybe TRBD1 (5 bases). Germline assignment: CDR1 GTSNPN and CDR2 SVGIG (reference sequence). Trimming removed 2 bases from V and 6 bases from J, with 16 bases in between. The CDR3 sequence is 14 residues long. For the CDR3, the DNA is TGTGCCTGGAGTTTAAGCGGGGGGAGCGCTGAAGCTTTCTTT. Amino acid sequence: CAWSLSGGSAEAFF. The whole variable domain, filled in from reference TRBV30 and TRBJ1-1, reads SQTIHQWPATLVQPVGSPLSLECTVEGTSNPNLYWYRQAAGRGLQLLFYSVGIGQISSEVPQNLSASRPQDRQFILSSKKLLLSDSGFYLCAWSLSGGSAEAFFGQGTRLTVV.

V is TRBV5-1 and J is TRBJ2-1; 9 nucleotides align to TRBD1. This CDR3 region has 18 residues. Germline-derived CDR1 and CDR2 are SGHRS and YFSETQ. Trimming at V came to 4 bases and at J to 8 bases, leaving 19 bases not matched to a gene. CDR3 region: CASSGQTGTGTHLDEQFF. Here the CDR3 DNA reads TGCGCCAGCAGCGGTCAAACCGGGACAGGGACCCATCTAGATGAGCAGTTCTTC.

V is TRBV7-2 and J is TRBJ2-1; 8 positions match TRBD2. The CDR3 is 12 residues long. J gave up 10 bases and V 5 bases, and 4 bases lay outside the gene matches. The germline CDR1 and CDR2 sequences are SGHTA and FQGNSA. The CDR3 protein is CASSQVAGEQFF. CDR3 nucleotide sequence: TGTGCCAGCAGCCAGGTAGCGGGGGAGCAGTTCTTC.

The CDR3 reads CASSLSGTGASPLHF. The CDR3 nucleotides are TGTGCCAGCAGCTTATCCGGGACAGGGGCTTCACCCCTCCACTTT. The chain carries TRBV7-3 and TRBJ1-6, with 10 bases fitting TRBD1. From germline, CDR1 is SGHTA and CDR2 FQGTGA. The CDR3 consists of 15 residues. V gave up 2 bases and J gave up 9 bases; unmatched junction bases: 4.

This clone was counted only a few times. The V gene is TRBV7-8, the J gene TRBJ2-7, with 7 nucleotides matching TRBD1. V gave up 5 bases and J gave up 3 bases; unmatched junction bases: 4. There are 13 residues in the CDR3. Germline CDR1 reads SGHVS; CDR2 reads FQNEAQ. DNA for the CDR3: TGTGCCAGCAGCCCGGGACAGTACTACGAGCAGTACTTC. This encodes CASSPGQYYEQYF.

This clone was seen once. CDR3 sequence reads: CASSLGQSNTIYF. Here the CDR3 DNA reads TGTGCCAGCAGCTTGGGACAGTCAAACACCATATATTTT. The chain uses TRBV5-4 and TRBJ1-3, with D perhaps TRBD1 (5 bases). Germline loops: CDR1 SGHNT, CDR2 YYREEE (reference sequence). This CDR3 contains 13 residues. The ends were cut back, 0 bases at V and 6 bases at J, with 7 bases in the middle.

This chain joins TRBV25-1 and TRBJ1-1; a possible D gene is TRBD1 (5 bases). In germline, CDR1 is MGHDK, CDR2 SYGVNS. V was pared by 2 bases and J by 1 base, with 11 bases between. This CDR3 is built from 15 residues. Here the CDR3 DNA reads TGTGCCAGCAGTGAAGGTCCGGGGGGGAACACTGAAGCTTTCTTT. Translation: CASSEGPGGNTEAFF.